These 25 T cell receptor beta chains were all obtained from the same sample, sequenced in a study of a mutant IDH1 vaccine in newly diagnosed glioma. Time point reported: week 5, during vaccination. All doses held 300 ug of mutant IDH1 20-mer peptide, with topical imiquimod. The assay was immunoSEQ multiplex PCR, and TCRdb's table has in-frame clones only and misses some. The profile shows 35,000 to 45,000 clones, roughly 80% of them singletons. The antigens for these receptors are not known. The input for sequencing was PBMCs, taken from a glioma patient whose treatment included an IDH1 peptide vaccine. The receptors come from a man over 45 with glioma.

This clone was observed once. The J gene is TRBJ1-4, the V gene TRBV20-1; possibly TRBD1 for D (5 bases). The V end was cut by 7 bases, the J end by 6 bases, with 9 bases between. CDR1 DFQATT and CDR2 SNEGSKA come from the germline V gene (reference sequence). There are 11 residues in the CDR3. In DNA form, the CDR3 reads TGCAGTGGGGTCAGGGATGAAAAACTGTTTTTT. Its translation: CSGVRDEKLFF.

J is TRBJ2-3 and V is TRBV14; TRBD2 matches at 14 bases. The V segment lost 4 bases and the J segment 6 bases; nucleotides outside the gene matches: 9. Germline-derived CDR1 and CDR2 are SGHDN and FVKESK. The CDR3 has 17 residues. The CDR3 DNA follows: TGTGCCAGCAGCCGGGGACTAGCGGGAGTTTATCCGGATACGCAGTATTTT. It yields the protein CASSRGLAGVYPDTQYF.

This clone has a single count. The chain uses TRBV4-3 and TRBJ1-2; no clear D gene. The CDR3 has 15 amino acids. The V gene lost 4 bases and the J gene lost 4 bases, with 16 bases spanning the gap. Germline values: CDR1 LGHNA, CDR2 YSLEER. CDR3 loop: CASSPSSGSFYGYTF. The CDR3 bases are TGCGCCAGCAGCCCCTCTTCGGGCAGCTTCTATGGCTACACCTTC.

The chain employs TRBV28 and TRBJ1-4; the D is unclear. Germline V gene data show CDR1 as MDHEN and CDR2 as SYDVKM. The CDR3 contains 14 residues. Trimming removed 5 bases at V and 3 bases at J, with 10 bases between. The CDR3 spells CASSKAGANEKLFF. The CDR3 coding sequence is TGTGCCAGCAGTAAGGCCGGTGCTAATGAAAAACTGTTTTTT.

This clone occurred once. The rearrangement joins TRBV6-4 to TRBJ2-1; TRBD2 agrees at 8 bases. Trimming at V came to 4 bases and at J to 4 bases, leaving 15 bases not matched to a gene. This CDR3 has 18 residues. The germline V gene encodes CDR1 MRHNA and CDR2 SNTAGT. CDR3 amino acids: CASSAVGLAGLGYNEQFF. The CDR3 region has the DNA TGTGCCAGCAGTGCCGTTGGATTAGCGGGGCTGGGGTACAATGAGCAGTTCTTC.

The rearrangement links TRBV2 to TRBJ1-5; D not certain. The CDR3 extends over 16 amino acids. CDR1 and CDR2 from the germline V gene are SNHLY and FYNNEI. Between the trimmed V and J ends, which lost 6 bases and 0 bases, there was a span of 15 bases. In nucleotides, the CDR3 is TGTGCCAGCAGGGTAGCATTTTTAGGTAGCAATCAGCCCCAGCATTTT. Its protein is CASRVAFLGSNQPQHF.

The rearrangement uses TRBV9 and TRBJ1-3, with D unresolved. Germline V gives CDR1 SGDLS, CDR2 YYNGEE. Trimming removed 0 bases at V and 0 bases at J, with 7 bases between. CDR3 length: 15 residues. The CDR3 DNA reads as TGTGCCAGCAGCGTAGGGGCTTTCTCTGGAAACACCATATATTTT. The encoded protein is CASSVGAFSGNTIYF. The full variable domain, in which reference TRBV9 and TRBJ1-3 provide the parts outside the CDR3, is DSGVTQTPKHLITATGQRVTLRCSPRSGDLSVYWYQQSLDQGLQFLIQYYNGEERAKGNILERFSAQQFPDLHSELNLSSLELGDSALYFCASSVGAFSGNTIYFGEGSWLTVV.

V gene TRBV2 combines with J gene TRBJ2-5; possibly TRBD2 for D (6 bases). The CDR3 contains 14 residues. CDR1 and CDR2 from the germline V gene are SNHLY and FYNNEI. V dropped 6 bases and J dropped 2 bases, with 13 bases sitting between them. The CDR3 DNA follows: TGTGCCAGCAGCATGGGGGGTTCACAAGAGACCCAGTACTTC. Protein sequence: CASSMGGSQETQYF.

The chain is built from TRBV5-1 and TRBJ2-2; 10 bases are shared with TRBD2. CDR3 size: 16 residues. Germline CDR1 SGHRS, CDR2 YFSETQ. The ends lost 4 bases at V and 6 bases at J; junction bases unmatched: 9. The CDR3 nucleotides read TGCGCCAGCAGCCGAGGCGGGACTAGCGAAGCCGGGGAGCTGTTTTTT. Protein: CASSRGGTSEAGELFF.

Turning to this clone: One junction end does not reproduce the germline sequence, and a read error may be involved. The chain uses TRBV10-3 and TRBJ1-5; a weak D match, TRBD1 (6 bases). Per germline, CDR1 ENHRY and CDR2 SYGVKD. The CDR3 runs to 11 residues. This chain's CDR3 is CAISDGGTWNF. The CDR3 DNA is TGTGCCATCAGTGACGGAGGGACATGGAATTTT.

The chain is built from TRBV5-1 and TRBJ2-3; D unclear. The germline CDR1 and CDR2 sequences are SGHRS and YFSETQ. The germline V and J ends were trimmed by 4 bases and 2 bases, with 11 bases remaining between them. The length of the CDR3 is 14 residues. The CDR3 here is CASSLSETTDTQYF. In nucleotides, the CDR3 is TGCGCCAGCAGCCTATCAGAAACCACAGATACGCAGTATTTT.

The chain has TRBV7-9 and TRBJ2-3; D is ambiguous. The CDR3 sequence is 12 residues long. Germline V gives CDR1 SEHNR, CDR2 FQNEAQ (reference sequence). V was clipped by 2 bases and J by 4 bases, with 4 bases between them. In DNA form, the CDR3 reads TGTGCCAGCAGCTTAATCGCAGATACGCAGTATTTT. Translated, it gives CASSLIADTQYF.

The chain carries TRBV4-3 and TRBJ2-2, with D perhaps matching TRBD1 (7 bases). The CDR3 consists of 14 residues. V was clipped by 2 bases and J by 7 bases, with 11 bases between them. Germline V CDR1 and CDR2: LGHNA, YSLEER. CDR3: CASSQQGGHGELFF. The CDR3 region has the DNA TGCGCCAGCAGCCAACAGGGGGGTCACGGGGAGCTGTTTTTT.

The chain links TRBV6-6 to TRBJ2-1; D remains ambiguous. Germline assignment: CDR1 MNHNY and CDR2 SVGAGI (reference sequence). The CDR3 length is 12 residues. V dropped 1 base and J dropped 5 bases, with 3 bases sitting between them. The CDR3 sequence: CASSYFDNEQFF. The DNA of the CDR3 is TGTGCCAGCAGTTACTTTGACAATGAGCAGTTCTTC.

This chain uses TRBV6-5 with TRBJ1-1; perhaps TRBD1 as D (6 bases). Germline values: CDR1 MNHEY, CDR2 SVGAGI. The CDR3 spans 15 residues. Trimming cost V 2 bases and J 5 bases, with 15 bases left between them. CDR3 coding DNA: TGTGCCAGCAGTTACCAAACTCGGGGGCAGACTGAAGCTTTCTTT. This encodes CASSYQTRGQTEAFF.

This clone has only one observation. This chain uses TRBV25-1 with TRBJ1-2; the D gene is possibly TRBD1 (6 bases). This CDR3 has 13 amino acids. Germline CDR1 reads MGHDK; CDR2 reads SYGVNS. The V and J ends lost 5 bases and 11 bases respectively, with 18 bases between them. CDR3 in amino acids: CASSQRTDRTYTF. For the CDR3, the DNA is TGTGCCAGCAGTCAGCGGACGGACAGAACGTACACCTTC.

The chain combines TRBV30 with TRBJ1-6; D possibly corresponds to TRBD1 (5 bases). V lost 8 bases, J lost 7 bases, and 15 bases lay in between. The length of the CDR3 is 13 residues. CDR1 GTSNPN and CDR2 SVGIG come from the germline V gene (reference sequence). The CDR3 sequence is CAGKGKENSPLHF. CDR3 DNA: TGTGCCGGGAAGGGGAAGGAAAATTCACCCCTCCACTTT.

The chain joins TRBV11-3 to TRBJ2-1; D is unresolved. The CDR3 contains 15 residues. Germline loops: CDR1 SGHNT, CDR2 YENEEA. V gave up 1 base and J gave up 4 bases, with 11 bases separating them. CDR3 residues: CASSLGRSFYNEQFF. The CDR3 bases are TGTGCCAGCAGCTTAGGTCGTTCGTTTTACAATGAGCAGTTCTTC.

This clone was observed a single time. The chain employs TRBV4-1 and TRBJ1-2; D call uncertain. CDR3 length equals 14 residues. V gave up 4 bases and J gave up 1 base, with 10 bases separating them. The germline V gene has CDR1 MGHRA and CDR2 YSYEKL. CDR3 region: CASSPTGFNYGYTF. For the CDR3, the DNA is TGCGCCAGCAGCCCTACTGGGTTTAACTATGGCTACACCTTC.

The CDR3 DNA sequence: TGTGCCAGCTCACCAGGGGCAGGGACGAATGAAAAACTGTTTTTT. Translated: CASSPGAGTNEKLFF. V is TRBV18 and J is TRBJ1-4; possible D gene TRBD1, 5 bases. The CDR3 consists of 15 residues. Per the germline V gene, CDR1 is KGHSH and CDR2 is LQKENI. V gave up 2 bases and J gave up 5 bases, with 12 bases separating them.

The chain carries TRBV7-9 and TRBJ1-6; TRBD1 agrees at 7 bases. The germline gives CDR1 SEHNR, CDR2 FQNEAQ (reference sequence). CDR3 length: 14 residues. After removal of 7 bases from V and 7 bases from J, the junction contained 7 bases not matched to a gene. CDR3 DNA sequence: TGTGCCAGCACGCCAGGGGGGGAAAATTCACCCCTCCACTTT. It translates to CASTPGGENSPLHF.

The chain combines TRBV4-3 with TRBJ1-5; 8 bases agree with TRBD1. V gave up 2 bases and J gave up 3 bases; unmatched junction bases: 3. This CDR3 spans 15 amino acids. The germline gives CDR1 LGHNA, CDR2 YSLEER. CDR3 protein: CASSQRTGINQPQHF. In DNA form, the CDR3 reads TGCGCCAGCAGCCAAAGGACAGGGATCAATCAGCCCCAGCATTTT.

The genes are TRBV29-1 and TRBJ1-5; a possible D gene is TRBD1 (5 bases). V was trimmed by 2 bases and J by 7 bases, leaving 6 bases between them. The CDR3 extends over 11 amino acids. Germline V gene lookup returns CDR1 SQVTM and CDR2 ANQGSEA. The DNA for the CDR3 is TGCAGCGTTGAATGGGGGCAGCCCCAGCATTTT. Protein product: CSVEWGQPQHF.

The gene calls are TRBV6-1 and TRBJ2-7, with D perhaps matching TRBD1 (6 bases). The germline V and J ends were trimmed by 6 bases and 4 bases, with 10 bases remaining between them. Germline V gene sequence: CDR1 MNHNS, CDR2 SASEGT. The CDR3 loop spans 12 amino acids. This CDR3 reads CASRGAWYEQYF. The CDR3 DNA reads TGTGCCAGCAGGGGGGCGTGGTACGAGCAGTACTTC.

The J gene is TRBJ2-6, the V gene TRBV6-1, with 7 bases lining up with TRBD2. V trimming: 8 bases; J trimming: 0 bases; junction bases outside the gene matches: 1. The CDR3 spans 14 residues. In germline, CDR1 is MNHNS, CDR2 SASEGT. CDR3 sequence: CASGGGSGANVLTF. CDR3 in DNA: TGTGCCAGCGGGGGGGGCTCTGGGGCCAACGTCCTGACTTTC.